This T cell receptor beta chain was identified during a study of control samples from healthy donors and cancer patients. CDR3 length: 14 amino acids. Germline-derived CDR1 and CDR2 are LNHDA and SQIVND (reference sequence). V dropped 6 bases and J dropped 1 base, with 12 bases sitting between them. This table comes from immunoSEQ multiplex PCR, and its TCRdb copy is limited to in-frame clones, with some not included. The table lists approximately 100,000 clones, about four fifths of them singletons. The chain couples TRBV19 to TRBJ1-2; unclear D gene. The specimen sequenced was blood. This sequence was found in a man in his sixties in good health. The CDR3: CASSATGFNYGYTF. In DNA, the CDR3 is TGTGCCAGTAGCGCGACGGGCTTTAACTATGGCTACACCTTC.